The present TCR beta chain was sequenced within a study of T cell repertoires in cytomegalovirus infection. Germline V CDR1 and CDR2: SEHNR, FQNEAQ (reference sequence). V was clipped by 6 bases and J by 3 bases, with 17 bases between them. The CDR3 is 15 residues long. This clonotype has only a few counts. TCRdb reanalysed the reads using MiXCR and keeps one entry per CDR3 protein. The table records some 440,000 distinct CDR3 sequences, roughly 31% of them present only once. The J gene is TRBJ1-1, the V gene TRBV7-9, with TRBD1 as a possible D gene (6 bases). The specimen was PBMCs. This clonotype was sampled from a human donor in good health (CMV status not recorded). Some clones in this sample may be carry-over from other donors' samples. CDR3 coding DNA: TGTGCCAGCAGACCCTCCGGGGGGCTGGACACTGAAGCTTTCTTT. Amino acids: CASRPSGGLDTEAFF.